A selection of T cell receptor beta chains follows, all from one sample in a study of beta chain features in type 1 diabetes. TCRdb keeps only in-frame clones here, not all; method: immunoSEQ multiplex PCR. The table shows almost 350,000 clones, with 8% occurring only once. The sample was central memory CD4+ T cells from blood. These receptor sequences come from a woman under 30 in good health. Both conserved end residues are part of each CDR3. A D gene is named only where the DNA matches it firmly. Clone size appears in some rows only: once, few, many, or a class for an expanded clone.

TRBV6-1	-	TRBJ2-7	few	TGTGCCAGCAGTGAAAGCACCTACGAGCAGTACTTC	CASSESTYEQYF
TRBV5-4	-	TRBJ1-4	few	TGTGCCAGCAGCCAAGACTGGTCCGGGGATGAAAAACTGTTTTTT	CASSQDWSGDEKLFF
TRBV29-1	TRBD1	TRBJ2-5	-	TGCAGCACCACTGAGACAGGGGGCTTCGGAGAGACCCAGTACTTC	CSTTETGGFGETQYF
TRBV29-1	TRBD2	TRBJ2-3	few	TGCAGCGTTAAAACTAGCGGGAGGGGGCTGTATACGCAGTATTTT	CSVKTSGRGLYTQYF
TRBV7-2	TRBD2	TRBJ2-3	few	TGTGCCAGCAGCCCAACCATCGGACTAGCGACTAGCACAGATACGCAGTATTTT	CASSPTIGLATSTDTQYF
TRBV15	-	TRBJ2-7	-	TGTGCCACCAGCTCTAACGGCGACGAGCAGTACTTC	CATSSNGDEQYF
TRBV11-2	-	TRBJ1-4	many	TGTGCCAGCAGCACCGGACCTTTTGGAGATGAAAAACTGTTTTTT	CASSTGPFGDEKLFF
TRBV11-2	TRBD1	TRBJ2-1	many	TGTGCCAGCAGCTTAGAAGGGGGCTTCTACAATGAGCAGTTCTTC	CASSLEGGFYNEQFF
TRBV27	TRBD1	TRBJ2-7	-	TGTGCCAGCAGGATCAGGGGGGGACAGGGGGTTTACGAGCAGTACTTC	CASRIRGGQGVYEQYF
TRBV7-2	-	TRBJ1-4	few	TGTGCCAGCAGCTTATTAGCTCCCGTGGGACACGGTAATGAAAAACTGTTTTTT	CASSLLAPVGHGNEKLFF
TRBV18	-	TRBJ2-5	few	TGTGCCAGCTCACCGGCAGGGGAAGAGACCCAGTACTTC	CASSPAGEETQYF
TRBV20-1	-	TRBJ2-1	few	TGCAGTGCTAAACACAATGAGCAGTTCTTC	CSAKHNEQFF
TRBV7-3	TRBD2	TRBJ2-1	-	TGTGCCAGCAGCTTAAATCGGCGGGGGACCTTGAATGAGCAGTTCTTC	CASSLNRRGTLNEQFF
TRBV6-4	-	TRBJ2-3	many	TGTGCCAGCAGTGATCGTGGAGGGCCCGATACGCAGTATTTT	CASSDRGGPDTQYF
TRBV18	-	TRBJ2-5	few	TGTGCCAGCTCACCAGTGGTGGGGGCGAATGGCGAGACCCAGTACTTC	CASSPVVGANGETQYF
TRBV2	-	TRBJ1-5	few	TGTGCCAGCAGTGAAGCGCGGGGCGGCAATCAGCCCCAGCATTTT	CASSEARGGNQPQHF
TRBV18	-	TRBJ2-1	-	TGTGCCAGCTCACCAACAGTGAACTCCTACAATGAGCAGTTCTTC	CASSPTVNSYNEQFF
TRBV15	TRBD2	TRBJ2-3	-	TGTGCCACCAGCAGCCAACGGACTAGCTACACAGATACGCAGTATTTT	CATSSQRTSYTDTQYF
TRBV6-5	TRBD1	TRBJ1-1	few	TGTGCCAGCAGATTACAGGGGTTCTACACTGAAGCTTTCTTT	CASRLQGFYTEAFF
TRBV7-2	-	TRBJ1-1	few	TGTGCCAGCAGCTTAGCGCCTCACCGTGGAGCTTTCTTT	CASSLAPHRGAFF
TRBV5-4	TRBD2	TRBJ2-7	few	TGTGCCAGCAGCTCAATTAGCGGGAGGGCCGACGAGCAGTACTTC	CASSSISGRADEQYF
TRBV6-5	TRBD1	TRBJ2-4	-	TGTGCCAGCAGTTACGGGGCCGGGACAGGGAGAAACATTCAGTACTTC	CASSYGAGTGRNIQYF
TRBV5-6	TRBD1	TRBJ1-2	-	TGTGCCAGCAGCCCGACAGGGAACGTCTATGGCTACACCTTC	CASSPTGNVYGYTF
TRBV2	-	TRBJ2-2	few	TGTGCCAGCAGCGCAAGACAGACGAACACCGGGGAGCTGTTTTTT	CASSARQTNTGELFF
TRBV15	TRBD2	TRBJ2-5	few	TGTGCCACCAGCAGAGACCTAGCGGGAGGGATGTGGGCAGAGACCCAGTACTTC	CATSRDLAGGMWAETQYF
TRBV7-9	-	TRBJ2-7	-	TGTGCCAGCAGAAGTACGACAGGCTCAGGATCGACCGAGCAGTACTTC	CASRSTTGSGSTEQYF
TRBV9	-	TRBJ2-6	many	TGTGCCAGCAGCGTAGCTGGGGCCAACGTCCTGACTTTC	CASSVAGANVLTF